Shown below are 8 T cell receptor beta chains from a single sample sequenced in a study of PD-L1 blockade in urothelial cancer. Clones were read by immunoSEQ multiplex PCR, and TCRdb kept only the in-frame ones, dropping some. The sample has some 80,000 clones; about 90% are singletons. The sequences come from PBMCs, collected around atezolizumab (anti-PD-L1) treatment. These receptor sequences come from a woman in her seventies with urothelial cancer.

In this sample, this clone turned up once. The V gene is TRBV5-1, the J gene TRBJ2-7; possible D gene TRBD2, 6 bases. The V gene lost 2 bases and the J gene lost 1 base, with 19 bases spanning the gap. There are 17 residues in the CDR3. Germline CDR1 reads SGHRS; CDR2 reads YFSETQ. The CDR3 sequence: CASSLGLGGVISYEQYF. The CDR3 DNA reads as TGCGCCAGCAGCTTAGGGCTGGGGGGAGTAATATCCTACGAGCAGTACTTC.

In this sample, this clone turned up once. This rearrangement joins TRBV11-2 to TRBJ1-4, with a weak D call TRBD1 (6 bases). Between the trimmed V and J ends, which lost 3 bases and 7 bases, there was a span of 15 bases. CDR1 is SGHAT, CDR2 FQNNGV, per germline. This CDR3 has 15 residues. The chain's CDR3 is CASSFTDRFSEKLFF. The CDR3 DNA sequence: TGTGCCAGCAGCTTCACGGACAGATTCTCTGAAAAACTGTTTTTT.

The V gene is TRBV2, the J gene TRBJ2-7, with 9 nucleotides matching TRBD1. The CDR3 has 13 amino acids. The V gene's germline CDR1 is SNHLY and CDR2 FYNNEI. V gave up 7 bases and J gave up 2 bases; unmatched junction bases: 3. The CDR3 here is CASTGTGTYEQYF. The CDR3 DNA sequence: TGTGCCAGCACCGGGACAGGGACCTACGAGCAGTACTTC.

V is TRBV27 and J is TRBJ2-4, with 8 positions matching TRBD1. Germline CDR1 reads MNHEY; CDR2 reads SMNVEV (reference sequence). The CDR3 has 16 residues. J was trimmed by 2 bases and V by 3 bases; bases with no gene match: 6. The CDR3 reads CASSLTGVASKNIQYF. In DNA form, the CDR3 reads TGTGCCAGCAGTTTGACAGGGGTGGCCTCCAAAAACATTCAGTACTTC.

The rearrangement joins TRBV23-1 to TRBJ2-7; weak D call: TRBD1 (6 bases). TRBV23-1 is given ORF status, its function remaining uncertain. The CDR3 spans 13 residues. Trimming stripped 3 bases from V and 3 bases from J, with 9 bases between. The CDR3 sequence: CASSHQTGYEQYF. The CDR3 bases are TGCGCCAGCAGTCACCAGACAGGCTACGAGCAGTACTTC.

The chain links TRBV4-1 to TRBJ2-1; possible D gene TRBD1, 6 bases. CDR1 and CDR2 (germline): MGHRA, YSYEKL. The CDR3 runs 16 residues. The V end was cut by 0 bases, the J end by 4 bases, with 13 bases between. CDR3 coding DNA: TGCGCCAGCAGCCAAGAGGGGGCTGAGGGTTACAATGAGCAGTTCTTC. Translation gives CASSQEGAEGYNEQFF.

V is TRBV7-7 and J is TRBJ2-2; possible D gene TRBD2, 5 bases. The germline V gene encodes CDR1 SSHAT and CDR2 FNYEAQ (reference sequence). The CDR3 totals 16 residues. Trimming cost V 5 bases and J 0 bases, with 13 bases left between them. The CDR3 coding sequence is TGTGCCAGCAGCAAGATCCGGACTTCGAACACCGGGGAGCTGTTTTTT. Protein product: CASSKIRTSNTGELFF.

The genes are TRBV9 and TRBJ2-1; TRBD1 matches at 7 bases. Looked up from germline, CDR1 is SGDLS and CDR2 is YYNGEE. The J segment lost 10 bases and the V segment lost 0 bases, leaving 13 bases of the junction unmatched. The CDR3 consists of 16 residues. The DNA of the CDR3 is TGTGCCAGCAGCGTAGCGGGGACAGCAGGCGAGCGGGAGCAGTTCTTC. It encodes CASSVAGTAGEREQFF.